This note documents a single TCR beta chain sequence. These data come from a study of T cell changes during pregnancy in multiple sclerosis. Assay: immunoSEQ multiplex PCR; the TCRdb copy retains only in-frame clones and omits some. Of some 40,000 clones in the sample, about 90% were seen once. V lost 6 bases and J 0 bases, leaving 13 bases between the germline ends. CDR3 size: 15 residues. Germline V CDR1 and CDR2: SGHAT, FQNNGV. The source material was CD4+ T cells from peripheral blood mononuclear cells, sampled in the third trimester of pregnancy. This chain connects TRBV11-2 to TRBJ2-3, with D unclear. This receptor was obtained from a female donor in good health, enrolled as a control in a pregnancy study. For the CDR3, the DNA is TGTGCCAGCAGGCGATCACGCTCTAGCACAGATACGCAGTATTTT. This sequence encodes CASRRSRSSTDTQYF.